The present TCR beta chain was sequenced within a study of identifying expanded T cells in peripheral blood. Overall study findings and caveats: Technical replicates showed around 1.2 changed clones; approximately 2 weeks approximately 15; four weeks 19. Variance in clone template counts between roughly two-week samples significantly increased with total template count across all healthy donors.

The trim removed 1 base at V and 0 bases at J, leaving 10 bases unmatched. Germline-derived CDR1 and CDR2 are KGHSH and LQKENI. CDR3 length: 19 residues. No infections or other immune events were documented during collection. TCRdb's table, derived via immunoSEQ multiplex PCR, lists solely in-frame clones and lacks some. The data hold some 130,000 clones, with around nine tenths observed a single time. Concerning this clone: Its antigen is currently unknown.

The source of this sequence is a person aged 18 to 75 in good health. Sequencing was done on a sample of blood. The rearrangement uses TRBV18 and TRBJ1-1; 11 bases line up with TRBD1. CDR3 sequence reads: CASSPRTGQGAGVNTEAFF. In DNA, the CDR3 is TGTGCCAGCTCACCACGGACCGGACAGGGGGCTGGGGTGAACACTGAAGCTTTCTTT.